Listed below are T cell receptor beta chains from one sample, sequenced in a study of blood T cells in healthy people across ages. TCRdb called the 5' RACE reads again in MiXCR, with one record for every CDR3 protein. The sample has over 750,000 distinct CDR3 sequences; roughly 25% are singletons. Separately, the same data were catalogued under a study of T cells of mothers and their children.

Sequencing was performed on blood. These receptors all stem from a boy aged 5 to 17 in good health. The CDR3 runs from the conserved cysteine through the conserved F or W. D genes are given only for firm matches. For some rows the clone size is stated as once, few or many, or as a class when expanded; others skip it.

J: TRBJ2-2; size: few; V: TRBV12-5; D: TRBD1; CDR3: CASGLVAFTGASTGELFF; DNA: TGTGCTAGTGGTTTGGTCGCCTTTACAGGGGCGAGCACCGGGGAGCTGTTTTTT
J: TRBJ2-7; size: NA; V: TRBV6-1; D: NA; CDR3: CASSHSLSGGLLVYEQYF; DNA: TGTGCCAGCAGCCACAGTCTGTCGGGGGGCCTGCTAGTCTACGAGCAGTACTTC
J: TRBJ1-5; size: NA; V: TRBV28; D: NA; CDR3: CASSLVGHSNQPQHF; DNA: TGTGCCAGCAGTTTAGTTGGGCATAGCAATCAGCCCCAGCATTTT
J: TRBJ1-5; size: few; V: TRBV7-2; D: TRBD1; CDR3: CASSQGGNGNQPQHF; DNA: TGTGCCAGCAGCCAGGGGGGTAATGGCAATCAGCCCCAGCATTTT
J: TRBJ1-1; size: NA; V: TRBV7-2; D: TRBD1; CDR3: CASRRQGSSTEAFF; DNA: TGTGCCAGCAGGCGACAGGGTTCGAGTACTGAAGCTTTCTTT
J: TRBJ2-1; size: few; V: TRBV6-1; D: NA; CDR3: CATGRSAYNEQFF; DNA: TGTGCCACCGGAAGGTCAGCTTACAATGAGCAGTTCTTC
J: TRBJ2-1; size: NA; V: TRBV29-1; D: NA; CDR3: CSEVSWHEQFF; DNA: TGCAGCGAAGTCTCTTGGCATGAGCAGTTCTTC
J: TRBJ2-2; size: few; V: TRBV5-1; D: NA; CDR3: CASSPIITGELFF; DNA: TGCGCCAGCAGCCCGATTATAACCGGGGAGCTGTTTTTT
J: TRBJ2-5; size: NA; V: TRBV7-7; D: TRBD1; CDR3: CASSPGQGIWETQYF; DNA: TGTGCTAGCAGCCCTGGACAGGGTATTTGGGAGACCCAGTACTTC
J: TRBJ2-3; size: few; V: TRBV5-1; D: TRBD2; CDR3: CASSMTSSTDTQYF; DNA: TGCGCCAGCAGCATGACTAGCAGCACAGATACGCAGTATTTT
J: TRBJ1-2; size: NA; V: TRBV7-9; D: TRBD1; CDR3: CASSSRTGSNYGYTF; DNA: TGTGCCAGCAGCTCTCGGACAGGGTCCAACTATGGCTACACCTTC
J: TRBJ1-1; size: few; V: TRBV28; D: NA; CDR3: CASSTLVTHQAFF; DNA: TGTGCCAGCAGCACTCTTGTCACACACCAAGCTTTCTTT
J: TRBJ2-7; size: few; V: TRBV7-2; D: NA; CDR3: CASSSYLGSSYEQYF; DNA: TGTGCCAGCAGCTCCTACCTAGGCAGCTCCTACGAGCAGTACTTC
J: TRBJ2-7; size: NA; V: TRBV10-3; D: NA; CDR3: CAISESKDEQYF; DNA: TGTGCCATCAGTGAGTCGAAGGACGAGCAGTACTTC
J: TRBJ2-7; size: NA; V: TRBV5-8; D: NA; CDR3: CASSLRFRVTFYEQYF; DNA: TGTGCCAGCAGCTTGCGCTTTCGAGTTACCTTCTACGAGCAGTACTTC
J: TRBJ1-1; size: NA; V: TRBV6-2/TRBV6-3; D: TRBD1; CDR3: CASLDRGPTEAFF; DNA: TGTGCCAGCCTGGACAGGGGGCCAACTGAAGCCTTCTTT
J: TRBJ1-4; size: few; V: TRBV4-3; D: NA; CDR3: CASSVSVGESLEKLFF; DNA: TGCGCCAGCAGCGTCTCAGTGGGGGAGAGTTTGGAAAAACTGTTTTTT
J: TRBJ2-1; size: NA; V: TRBV20-1; D: NA; CDR3: CSAQAGLPYNEQFF; DNA: TGCAGTGCGCAAGCCGGACTCCCCTACAATGAGCAGTTCTTC
J: TRBJ1-1; size: NA; V: TRBV19; D: NA; CDR3: CASSIAPQTNTEAFF; DNA: TGTGCCAGTAGTATAGCGCCACAGACGAACACTGAAGCTTTCTTT
J: TRBJ1-2; size: NA; V: TRBV6-1; D: NA; CDR3: CASSDGEYYGYTF; DNA: TGTGCCAGCAGTGATGGGGAGTACTATGGCTACACCTTC
J: TRBJ2-7; size: few; V: TRBV5-1; D: TRBD2; CDR3: CASSLTSGNHEQYF; DNA: TGCGCCAGCAGCTTAACTAGCGGGAATCACGAGCAGTACTTC
J: TRBJ2-1; size: NA; V: TRBV7-9; D: TRBD2; CDR3: CASSTPYSGKTAF; DNA: TGTGCCAGCAGCACACCATATAGCGGGAAGACAGCGTTC
J: TRBJ1-6; size: NA; V: TRBV6-1; D: NA; CDR3: CASSETSSYNSPLHF; DNA: TGTGCCAGCAGTGAAACGAGCTCCTATAATTCACCCCTCCACTTT
J: TRBJ1-1; size: NA; V: TRBV27; D: NA; CDR3: CASHGQFGNTEAFF; DNA: TGTGCCAGCCACGGACAGTTCGGGAACACTGAAGCTTTCTTT
J: TRBJ2-5; size: NA; V: TRBV5-1; D: TRBD2; CDR3: CATSGKGTGETQYF; DNA: TGCGCCACCAGCGGGAAGGGCACAGGAGAGACCCAGTACTTC
J: TRBJ1-4; size: NA; V: TRBV27; D: NA; CDR3: CASSLIGTTANEKLFF; DNA: TGTGCCAGCAGTTTAATCGGGACTACGGCTAATGAAAAACTGTTTTTT
J: TRBJ2-1; size: NA; V: TRBV6-1; D: NA; CDR3: CASSEESAGGNEQFF; DNA: TGTGCCAGCAGTGAAGAGTCGGCTGGAGGGAATGAGCAGTTCTTC
J: TRBJ1-2; size: NA; V: TRBV10-3; D: TRBD1; CDR3: CAISEMGRDSNEPNYGYTF; DNA: TGTGCCATCAGTGAGATGGGAAGGGACAGCAACGAGCCAAACTATGGCTACACCTTC
J: TRBJ2-7; size: NA; V: TRBV7-6; D: TRBD2; CDR3: CASSLDEGPRESPYEQYF; DNA: TGTGCCAGCAGCTTAGATGAGGGTCCGCGGGAGTCCCCCTACGAGCAGTACTTC
J: TRBJ2-1; size: few; V: TRBV9; D: NA; CDR3: CASSVVEGKGNNEQFF; DNA: TGTGCCAGCAGCGTAGTCGAGGGGAAGGGAAACAATGAGCAGTTCTTC
J: TRBJ1-4; size: NA; V: TRBV5-6; D: NA; CDR3: CASSLMDEKLFF; DNA: TGTGCCAGCAGCTTGATGGATGAAAAACTGTTTTTT
J: TRBJ1-5; size: NA; V: TRBV28; D: NA; CDR3: CASTGRGNQPQHF; DNA: TGTGCCAGCACCGGGAGGGGGAATCAGCCCCAGCATTTT
J: TRBJ2-3; size: few; V: TRBV11-2; D: NA; CDR3: CASSPEYGGNTDTQYF; DNA: TGTGCCAGCAGCCCAGAATACGGGGGAAACACAGATACGCAGTATTTT
J: TRBJ1-2; size: few; V: TRBV5-1; D: NA; CDR3: CASSWGTDNYGYTF; DNA: TGCGCCAGCAGCTGGGGTACAGATAACTATGGCTACACCTTC
J: TRBJ2-5; size: NA; V: TRBV10-1; D: NA; CDR3: CASSGTGREETQYF; DNA: TGCGCCAGCAGCGGCACAGGGCGGGAAGAGACCCAGTACTTC
J: TRBJ1-4; size: few; V: TRBV10-3; D: TRBD1; CDR3: CATESGGLSEKLFF; DNA: TGTGCCACGGAATCAGGGGGCCTAAGTGAAAAACTGTTTTTT
J: TRBJ2-7; size: few; V: TRBV4-3; D: TRBD1; CDR3: CASSQDRGTASYEQYF; DNA: TGCGCCAGCAGCCAAGATCGAGGGACAGCGTCCTACGAGCAGTACTTC
J: TRBJ2-1; size: NA; V: TRBV13; D: TRBD2; CDR3: CASSPMATSGRKGVSEQFF; DNA: TGTGCCAGCAGCCCCATGGCGACTAGCGGGAGGAAAGGGGTGAGTGAGCAGTTCTTC
J: TRBJ1-4; size: NA; V: TRBV29-1; D: NA; CDR3: CSVSPGAREKLFF; DNA: TGCAGCGTTAGTCCGGGGGCGCGGGAAAAACTGTTTTTT
J: TRBJ2-2; size: NA; V: TRBV7-6; D: NA; CDR3: CASSFQASSGELFF; DNA: TGTGCCAGCAGCTTTCAGGCTAGCTCCGGGGAGCTGTTTTTT
J: TRBJ2-3; size: NA; V: TRBV11-2; D: NA; CDR3: CASSPPIRGPGDTQYF; DNA: TGTGCCAGCAGTCCACCAATCCGGGGCCCTGGAGATACGCAGTATTTT
J: TRBJ1-2; size: NA; V: TRBV7-9; D: NA; CDR3: CASSLADRRHDGYTF; DNA: TGTGCCAGCAGCTTAGCCGACAGGAGGCACGATGGCTACACCTTC
J: TRBJ2-2; size: NA; V: TRBV6-2/TRBV6-3; D: NA; CDR3: CAGSYATSAAGELFF; DNA: TGTGCCGGCAGTTACGCGACTAGTGCTGCCGGGGAGCTGTTTTTT
J: TRBJ2-7; size: NA; V: TRBV20-1; D: NA; CDR3: CSARDTGEGYEQYF; DNA: TGCAGTGCTAGAGACACGGGAGAGGGCTACGAGCAGTACTTC
J: TRBJ2-3; size: NA; V: TRBV6-2/TRBV6-3; D: TRBD2; CDR3: CASRPGGDTQYF; DNA: TGTGCCAGCAGGCCGGGAGGAGATACGCAGTATTTT
J: TRBJ2-4; size: once; V: TRBV15; D: NA; CDR3: CATSKGSGLAKNIQYF; DNA: TGTGCCACCAGCAAGGGGTCGGGATTAGCCAAAAACATTCAGTACTTC
J: TRBJ2-4; size: NA; V: TRBV7-9; D: TRBD1; CDR3: CASSLGQLAKNIQYF; DNA: TGTGCCAGCAGTTTGGGACAGTTAGCCAAAAACATTCAGTACTTC
J: TRBJ2-3; size: NA; V: TRBV4-2; D: NA; CDR3: CASSPQKSDTQYF; DNA: TGTGCCAGCAGCCCCCAGAAGTCAGATACGCAGTATTTT
J: TRBJ1-1; size: few; V: TRBV9; D: NA; CDR3: CASSSAPGTEAFF; DNA: TGTGCCAGCAGCTCCGCCCCGGGAACTGAAGCTTTCTTT
J: TRBJ2-5; size: NA; V: TRBV20-1; D: TRBD1; CDR3: CSARDLQGAWETQYF; DNA: TGCAGTGCTAGAGATTTGCAGGGGGCTTGGGAGACCCAGTACTTC
J: TRBJ2-5; size: few; V: TRBV11-1; D: TRBD2; CDR3: CASSLVAGGPPETQYF; DNA: TGTGCCAGCAGCTTAGTTGCGGGGGGGCCTCCGGAGACCCAGTACTTC
J: TRBJ2-3; size: NA; V: TRBV20-1; D: NA; CDR3: CSALKSSTDTQYF; DNA: TGCAGTGCCTTAAAATCTAGCACAGATACGCAGTATTTT
J: TRBJ2-5; size: NA; V: TRBV7-2; D: TRBD1; CDR3: CASSSWTGPKETQYF; DNA: TGTGCCAGCAGCTCCTGGACAGGCCCGAAGGAGACCCAGTACTTC
J: TRBJ2-2; size: NA; V: TRBV6-1; D: TRBD1; CDR3: CASSDQTGVTGELFF; DNA: TGTGCCAGCAGTGACCAGACAGGGGTTACCGGGGAGCTGTTTTTT
J: TRBJ2-5; size: few; V: TRBV27; D: TRBD2; CDR3: CASSSLAVYQETQYF; DNA: TGTGCCAGCAGTTCCCTAGCGGTATACCAAGAGACCCAGTACTTC